The rows below give T cell receptor beta chains drawn from one sample of a study of cytomegalovirus exposure and HLA in healthy donors. Data came from immunoSEQ multiplex PCR; TCRdb stores just in-frame clones and leaves some out. Here the sample spans roughly 88,000 clones, roughly 72% being singletons. The sample taken for sequencing was PBMCs. All receptors derive from a man aged 25-45 years in good health and CMV-seropositive. CDR3s include the opening cysteine and the closing phenylalanine or tryptophan. Fields, in order: V gene, J gene, clone size, D gene, CDR3 protein, CDR3 DNA. D genes are given only for firm matches. Expanded clones get a size class; other rows say once, few or many, or leave the size out.

v_gene: TRBV12-2; j_gene: TRBJ1-1; abundance: -; d_gene: -; CDR3aa: CASRLAGGDSPVLNTEAFF; CDR3nt: TGTGCAAGTCGCTTAGCGGGGGGTGACAGCCCTGTATTGAACACTGAAGCTTTCTTT
v_gene: TRBV13; j_gene: TRBJ2-3; abundance: few; d_gene: -; CDR3aa: CASSLSGAPTQYF; CDR3nt: TGTGCCAGCAGCTTAAGTGGGGCACCCACGCAGTATTTT
v_gene: TRBV5-1; j_gene: TRBJ2-1; abundance: -; d_gene: -; CDR3aa: CASSFGLTSSYNEQFF; CDR3nt: TGCGCCAGCAGCTTCGGCCTTACTAGCTCCTACAATGAGCAGTTCTTC
v_gene: TRBV19; j_gene: TRBJ1-5; abundance: -; d_gene: TRBD1; CDR3aa: CASSIRRDRGNQPQHF; CDR3nt: TGTGCCAGTAGTATTCGCCGGGACAGGGGGAACCAGCCCCAGCATTTT
v_gene: TRBV27; j_gene: TRBJ2-7; abundance: -; d_gene: -; CDR3aa: CASTNRGSYEQYF; CDR3nt: TGTGCCAGCACCAACCGGGGCTCCTACGAGCAGTACTTC
v_gene: TRBV7-9; j_gene: TRBJ1-5; abundance: once; d_gene: TRBD1; CDR3aa: CSSSSSGQGVPQHF; CDR3nt: TGTTCCAGCAGCTCATCGGGACAGGGTGTACCCCAGCATTTT
v_gene: TRBV30; j_gene: TRBJ2-6; abundance: -; d_gene: TRBD2; CDR3aa: CAWSSGGSGANVLTF; CDR3nt: TGTGCCTGGAGCTCGGGGGGGTCTGGGGCCAACGTCCTGACTTTC
v_gene: TRBV7-9; j_gene: TRBJ2-1; abundance: few; d_gene: TRBD2; CDR3aa: CSSSLWTSVVEGNEQFF; CDR3nt: TGTTCCAGCAGCTTATGGACTAGCGTTGTGGAGGGCAATGAGCAGTTCTTC
v_gene: TRBV2; j_gene: TRBJ1-1; abundance: once; d_gene: -; CDR3aa: CASIRELNTEAFF; CDR3nt: TGTGCCAGCATAAGAGAGTTGAACACTGAAGCTTTCTTT
v_gene: TRBV14; j_gene: TRBJ1-1; abundance: -; d_gene: -; CDR3aa: CASSQIPGAGTEAFF; CDR3nt: TGTGCCAGCAGCCAAATTCCAGGTGCGGGGACTGAAGCTTTCTTT
v_gene: TRBV30; j_gene: TRBJ1-2; abundance: -; d_gene: -; CDR3aa: CAWTPNLTGHTF; CDR3nt: TGTGCCTGGACACCCAACTTAACAGGGCACACCTTC
v_gene: TRBV28; j_gene: TRBJ1-5; abundance: once; d_gene: -; CDR3aa: CASRDTHSNQPQHF; CDR3nt: TGTGCCAGCCGGGACACCCATAGCAATCAGCCCCAGCATTTT
v_gene: TRBV5-1; j_gene: TRBJ1-4; abundance: -; d_gene: -; CDR3aa: CASSLTGTGNEKLFF; CDR3nt: TGCGCCAGCAGCTTAACAGGGACCGGTAATGAAAAACTGTTTTTT
v_gene: TRBV2; j_gene: TRBJ1-1; abundance: -; d_gene: -; CDR3aa: CASGEAEAFF; CDR3nt: TGTGCCAGCGGAGAGGCTGAAGCTTTCTTT
v_gene: TRBV6-6; j_gene: TRBJ1-2; abundance: -; d_gene: TRBD1; CDR3aa: CASSRAGTGGNYGYTF; CDR3nt: TGTGCCAGCAGTCGAGCGGGGACAGGGGGCAACTATGGCTACACCTTC
v_gene: TRBV7-2; j_gene: TRBJ1-2; abundance: -; d_gene: -; CDR3aa: CASSEQGPGGYTF; CDR3nt: TGTGCCAGCAGCGAACAGGGCCCCGGTGGCTACACCTTC
v_gene: TRBV4-1; j_gene: TRBJ2-3; abundance: -; d_gene: -; CDR3aa: CASSPQGLEDTQYF; CDR3nt: TGCGCCAGCAGCCCTCAGGGGCTTGAAGATACGCAGTATTTT
v_gene: TRBV7-9; j_gene: TRBJ1-5; abundance: -; d_gene: -; CDR3aa: CSSSGGIVGANQPQHF; CDR3nt: TGTTCCAGCAGCGGAGGCATTGTGGGGGCAAATCAGCCCCAGCATTTT
v_gene: TRBV7-6; j_gene: TRBJ2-3; abundance: few; d_gene: -; CDR3aa: CASSLRGRASTDTQYF; CDR3nt: TGTGCCAGCAGCCTACGGGGAAGGGCGAGCACAGATACGCAGTATTTT
v_gene: TRBV7-9; j_gene: TRBJ2-3; abundance: -; d_gene: -; CDR3aa: CASSPQMTRQVWDTQYF; CDR3nt: TGTGCCAGCAGCCCTCAAATGACCAGACAGGTCTGGGATACGCAGTATTTT
v_gene: TRBV9; j_gene: TRBJ1-1; abundance: -; d_gene: TRBD1; CDR3aa: CASSGGQRPEAFF; CDR3nt: TGTGCCAGCAGCGGGGGACAGCGCCCCGAAGCTTTCTTT
v_gene: TRBV5-1; j_gene: TRBJ1-2; abundance: -; d_gene: -; CDR3aa: CASSLGVRAATYGYTF; CDR3nt: TGCGCCAGCAGCTTGGGAGTGAGGGCTGCCACCTATGGCTACACCTTC
v_gene: TRBV19; j_gene: TRBJ1-2; abundance: -; d_gene: TRBD1; CDR3aa: CASTLAPQGGMDGYTF; CDR3nt: TGTGCCAGTACCTTAGCCCCGCAGGGGGGTATGGACGGCTACACCTTC
v_gene: TRBV5-1; j_gene: TRBJ2-1; abundance: -; d_gene: TRBD2; CDR3aa: CASSSGLAGGHDEQFF; CDR3nt: TGCGCCAGCAGCTCAGGACTAGCGGGGGGCCACGATGAGCAGTTCTTC
v_gene: TRBV2; j_gene: TRBJ1-2; abundance: -; d_gene: TRBD1; CDR3aa: CASSTGQGARGYTF; CDR3nt: TGTGCCAGCAGCACGGGACAGGGGGCGCGTGGCTACACCTTC
v_gene: TRBV28; j_gene: TRBJ2-1; abundance: -; d_gene: -; CDR3aa: CASSPQGNRDNEQFF; CDR3nt: TGTGCCAGCAGTCCCCAGGGGAACCGGGACAATGAGCAGTTCTTC
v_gene: TRBV4-1; j_gene: TRBJ2-7; abundance: -; d_gene: -; CDR3aa: CASSQESWGDEQYF; CDR3nt: TGCGCCAGCAGCCAGGAGTCTTGGGGAGACGAGCAGTACTTC
v_gene: TRBV5-1; j_gene: TRBJ1-2; abundance: -; d_gene: TRBD1; CDR3aa: CASSLDVDRAYGYTF; CDR3nt: TGCGCCAGCAGCTTGGACGTAGACAGGGCCTATGGCTACACCTTC
v_gene: TRBV5-1; j_gene: TRBJ1-1; abundance: -; d_gene: -; CDR3aa: CASSPPGGMNTEAFF; CDR3nt: TGCGCCAGCAGCCCCCCCGGGGGGATGAACACTGAAGCTTTCTTT
v_gene: TRBV7-3; j_gene: TRBJ2-3; abundance: -; d_gene: TRBD1; CDR3aa: CASSSPGGASDTQYF; CDR3nt: TGTGCCAGCAGCTCGCCAGGGGGAGCCTCAGATACGCAGTATTTT
v_gene: TRBV29-1; j_gene: TRBJ1-4; abundance: -; d_gene: -; CDR3aa: CSVEGTENEKLFF; CDR3nt: TGCAGCGTTGAAGGGACAGAGAATGAAAAACTGTTTTTT
v_gene: TRBV28; j_gene: TRBJ1-2; abundance: -; d_gene: -; CDR3aa: CASSFAQYGYTF; CDR3nt: TGTGCCAGCAGTTTTGCACAGTATGGCTACACCTTC
v_gene: TRBV7-3; j_gene: TRBJ2-2; abundance: once; d_gene: TRBD2; CDR3aa: CASSLSGGPDTGELFF; CDR3nt: TGTGCCAGCAGCTTATCGGGGGGGCCCGACACCGGGGAGCTGTTTTTT
v_gene: TRBV28; j_gene: TRBJ2-7; abundance: once; d_gene: -; CDR3aa: CASSLSGGGYEQYF; CDR3nt: TGTGCCAGCAGTTTGAGTGGAGGAGGCTACGAGCAGTACTTC
v_gene: TRBV5-6; j_gene: TRBJ2-6; abundance: once; d_gene: TRBD2; CDR3aa: CASSFGGTPSSGANVLTF; CDR3nt: TGTGCCAGCAGCTTCGGGGGGACCCCGAGCTCTGGGGCCAACGTCCTGACTTTC
v_gene: TRBV4-1; j_gene: TRBJ2-2; abundance: -; d_gene: TRBD1; CDR3aa: CASSRRQGDRELFF; CDR3nt: TGCGCCAGCAGCCGCAGACAGGGGGACCGGGAGCTGTTTTTT
v_gene: TRBV7-6; j_gene: TRBJ1-1; abundance: -; d_gene: TRBD1; CDR3aa: CASSLAVTGKSDTEAFF; CDR3nt: TGTGCCAGCAGCTTAGCGGTGACAGGGAAGTCGGACACTGAAGCTTTCTTT
v_gene: TRBV18; j_gene: TRBJ2-7; abundance: few; d_gene: TRBD1; CDR3aa: CASSHRGPKREEQYF; CDR3nt: TGTGCCAGCTCTCACAGGGGGCCCAAGAGGGAAGAGCAGTACTTC
v_gene: TRBV5-1; j_gene: TRBJ2-1; abundance: few; d_gene: TRBD2; CDR3aa: CASSPGLAGGPYNEQFF; CDR3nt: TGCGCCAGCAGCCCAGGACTAGCGGGTGGGCCCTACAATGAGCAGTTCTTC
v_gene: TRBV28; j_gene: TRBJ2-3; abundance: -; d_gene: -; CDR3aa: CASSFRVGADTQYF; CDR3nt: TGTGCCAGCAGTTTCCGGGTCGGGGCAGATACGCAGTATTTT
v_gene: TRBV2; j_gene: TRBJ1-3; abundance: few; d_gene: TRBD1; CDR3aa: CASSEAPGGGNTIYF; CDR3nt: TGTGCCAGCAGTGAAGCTCCAGGGGGGGGAAACACCATATATTTT
v_gene: TRBV28; j_gene: TRBJ2-6; abundance: -; d_gene: -; CDR3aa: CASRSWGGLAGANVLTF; CDR3nt: TGTGCCAGCAGATCCTGGGGGGGGCTAGCTGGGGCCAACGTCCTGACTTTC
v_gene: TRBV19; j_gene: TRBJ2-4; abundance: -; d_gene: TRBD2; CDR3aa: CASSPSAGGLGGKNIQYF; CDR3nt: TGTGCCAGTAGCCCCTCAGCGGGGGGCTTAGGGGGCAAAAACATTCAGTACTTC
v_gene: TRBV30; j_gene: TRBJ2-2; abundance: -; d_gene: -; CDR3aa: CAWSVRAGELFF; CDR3nt: TGTGCCTGGAGTGTCCGGGCCGGGGAGCTGTTTTTT
v_gene: TRBV28; j_gene: TRBJ2-5; abundance: -; d_gene: TRBD1; CDR3aa: CASTSGQGGLKTQYF; CDR3nt: TGTGCCAGCACTTCGGGACAGGGAGGCCTAAAGACCCAGTACTTC
v_gene: TRBV7-2; j_gene: TRBJ2-2; abundance: few; d_gene: -; CDR3aa: CASSQTTGIRGELFF; CDR3nt: TGTGCCAGCAGTCAAACCACAGGGATTCGGGGGGAGCTGTTTTTT
v_gene: TRBV19; j_gene: TRBJ2-2; abundance: -; d_gene: -; CDR3aa: CASSESGVDTGELFF; CDR3nt: TGTGCCAGTAGTGAATCCGGGGTTGACACCGGGGAGCTGTTTTTT
v_gene: TRBV5-1; j_gene: TRBJ1-1; abundance: -; d_gene: TRBD1; CDR3aa: CASSSGQGQTEAFF; CDR3nt: TGCGCCAGCAGCTCAGGACAGGGGCAAACTGAAGCTTTCTTT
v_gene: TRBV7-2; j_gene: TRBJ2-7; abundance: -; d_gene: -; CDR3aa: CASSLTEIHEQYF; CDR3nt: TGTGCCAGCAGCCTGACGGAGATCCACGAGCAGTACTTC
v_gene: TRBV19; j_gene: TRBJ1-2; abundance: -; d_gene: -; CDR3aa: CASSIGAGLSSGYTF; CDR3nt: TGTGCCAGTAGTATAGGTGCAGGGCTCTCCTCCGGCTACACCTTC
v_gene: TRBV5-1; j_gene: TRBJ2-7; abundance: few; d_gene: TRBD2; CDR3aa: CASSSSIQTSGLSYEQYF; CDR3nt: TGCGCCAGCAGCTCCTCCATACAAACTAGCGGGCTTTCCTACGAGCAGTACTTC
v_gene: TRBV9; j_gene: TRBJ2-1; abundance: few; d_gene: -; CDR3aa: CASSGQGSGEQFF; CDR3nt: TGTGCCAGCAGCGGGCAGGGATCCGGTGAGCAGTTCTTC
v_gene: TRBV5-1; j_gene: TRBJ2-1; abundance: -; d_gene: TRBD2; CDR3aa: CASSLEPRLAVYNEQFF; CDR3nt: TGCGCCAGCAGCTTGGAACCCCGACTAGCGGTATACAATGAGCAGTTCTTC
v_gene: TRBV9; j_gene: TRBJ2-3; abundance: -; d_gene: TRBD1; CDR3aa: CASSGRTGSDTQYF; CDR3nt: TGTGCCAGCAGCGGACGGACAGGATCGGATACGCAGTATTTT
v_gene: TRBV28; j_gene: TRBJ1-2; abundance: -; d_gene: TRBD1; CDR3aa: CASSLGDRADGYTF; CDR3nt: TGTGCCAGCAGTTTAGGGGACAGGGCGGATGGCTACACCTTC
v_gene: TRBV5-1; j_gene: TRBJ2-2; abundance: -; d_gene: TRBD2; CDR3aa: CASKLAGGLTGELFF; CDR3nt: TGCGCCAGCAAACTAGCGGGAGGGCTGACCGGGGAGCTGTTTTTT
v_gene: TRBV7-3; j_gene: TRBJ2-5; abundance: -; d_gene: -; CDR3aa: CASSSGKVGETQYF; CDR3nt: TGTGCCAGCAGCTCGGGGAAGGTCGGCGAGACCCAGTACTTC
v_gene: TRBV4-2; j_gene: TRBJ2-6; abundance: -; d_gene: -; CDR3aa: CASRLVSGANVLTF; CDR3nt: TGTGCCAGCCGACTAGTCTCTGGGGCCAACGTCCTGACTTTC
v_gene: TRBV7-9; j_gene: TRBJ1-2; abundance: -; d_gene: TRBD1; CDR3aa: CASSLGQFRGYTF; CDR3nt: TGTGCCAGCAGCTTGGGACAGTTTCGTGGCTACACCTTC